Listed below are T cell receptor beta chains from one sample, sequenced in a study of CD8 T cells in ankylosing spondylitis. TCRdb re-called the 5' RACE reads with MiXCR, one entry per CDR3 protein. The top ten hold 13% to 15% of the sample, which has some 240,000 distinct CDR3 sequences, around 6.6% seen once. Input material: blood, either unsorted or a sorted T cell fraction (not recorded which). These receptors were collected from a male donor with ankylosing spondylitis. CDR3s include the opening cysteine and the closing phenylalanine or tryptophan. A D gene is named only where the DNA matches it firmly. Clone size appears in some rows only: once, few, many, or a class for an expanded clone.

DNA: TGCGCCAGCAGCCAAGAAATGGGGTTAGTCGACGAGCAGTACTTC; CDR3: CASSQEMGLVDEQYF; size: .; V: TRBV4-3; J: TRBJ2-7; D: .
DNA: TGTGCCAGCAGACCTACCGGGACAGGGGACCTCTCTGGGGCCAACGTCCTGACTTTC; CDR3: CASRPTGTGDLSGANVLTF; size: few; V: TRBV6-1; J: TRBJ2-6; D: TRBD1
DNA: TGTGCCAGCAGCTTAACCGGGACAGGGAAAGAGACCCAGTACTTC; CDR3: CASSLTGTGKETQYF; size: many; V: TRBV7-9; J: TRBJ2-5; D: TRBD1
DNA: TGTGCCAGCAGGCGACTAGCGGGAGACACCGGGGAGCTGTTTTTT; CDR3: CASRRLAGDTGELFF; size: many; V: TRBV28; J: TRBJ2-2; D: TRBD2
DNA: TGTGCCAGCAGCCATATTCAGATTCGCGAGCAGTACTTC; CDR3: CASSHIQIREQYF; size: few; V: TRBV7-9; J: TRBJ2-7; D: .
DNA: TGTGCCAGCAGTTTAATCCGGGCCTACGAGCAGTACTTC; CDR3: CASSLIRAYEQYF; size: few; V: TRBV12-3/TRBV12-4; J: TRBJ2-7; D: .
DNA: TGTGCCACCAGTGACAGGTCTTTCGCTGGCTACACCTTC; CDR3: CATSDRSFAGYTF; size: many; V: TRBV24-1; J: TRBJ1-2; D: .
DNA: TGTGCCAGCAGCGCGGTGGGAAGCAATCAGCCCCAGCATTTT; CDR3: CASSAVGSNQPQHF; size: many; V: TRBV7-6; J: TRBJ1-5; D: .
DNA: TGCAGTGCTAGAGTTTCCAGGACGAGCGAGCAGTACTTC; CDR3: CSARVSRTSEQYF; size: many; V: TRBV20-1; J: TRBJ2-7; D: .
DNA: TGTGCCAGCAGTTACTCGGGGGGGGCCAGCCCTGAGCAGTTCTTC; CDR3: CASSYSGGASPEQFF; size: many; V: TRBV6-5; J: TRBJ2-1; D: .
DNA: TGTGCCAGCAGCGTAGTCGGGGGGGGCTATAATGAGCAGTTCTTC; CDR3: CASSVVGGGYNEQFF; size: many; V: TRBV9; J: TRBJ2-1; D: TRBD2
DNA: TGTGCCAGCAGTTACCTGAAGAACTCCTACGAGCAGTACTTC; CDR3: CASSYLKNSYEQYF; size: many; V: TRBV6-5; J: TRBJ2-7; D: .
DNA: TGTGCCACCAGTGATCGTGGGAGGGAGGTTGGTGAGCAGTTCTTC; CDR3: CATSDRGREVGEQFF; size: many; V: TRBV24-1; J: TRBJ2-1; D: TRBD2
DNA: TGTGCCAGCAGTGAAGGTGTAGGGACAGCTACCTACGAGCAGTACTTC; CDR3: CASSEGVGTATYEQYF; size: few; V: TRBV6-1; J: TRBJ2-7; D: TRBD1
DNA: TGTGCCAGCAGCACACCGGAGGGTTTCTCCTACAATGAGCAGTTCTTC; CDR3: CASSTPEGFSYNEQFF; size: .; V: TRBV6-1; J: TRBJ2-1; D: .
DNA: TGTGCCAGCAATACAGGGGTTTGGGATGAGCAGTTCTTC; CDR3: CASNTGVWDEQFF; size: many; V: TRBV12-3/TRBV12-4; J: TRBJ2-1; D: TRBD1
DNA: TGTGCCTGGGGCCAGGGGCCGACCTACAATGAGCAGTTCTTC; CDR3: CAWGQGPTYNEQFF; size: .; V: TRBV30; J: TRBJ2-1; D: .
DNA: TGCAGTGCTAGAGATGGGACTAGTTTACCAGATACGCAGTATTTT; CDR3: CSARDGTSLPDTQYF; size: few; V: TRBV20-1; J: TRBJ2-3; D: TRBD2
DNA: TGTGCCAGCAGCCAGCCTTTGACGAAGACGAACACCGGGGAGCTGTTTTTT; CDR3: CASSQPLTKTNTGELFF; size: many; V: TRBV7-9; J: TRBJ2-2; D: .
DNA: TGTGCCAGCAGCCCAGGGGTCCAACTAGACGCTAACTATGGCTACACCTTC; CDR3: CASSPGVQLDANYGYTF; size: many; V: TRBV7-6; J: TRBJ1-2; D: .
DNA: TGTGCCAGCAGTTTAAGTAGCTTCTCTGGAAACACCATATATTTT; CDR3: CASSLSSFSGNTIYF; size: few; V: TRBV27; J: TRBJ1-3; D: .
DNA: TGTGCCAGCAGTGACAGGAGCTCCTACAATGAGCAGTTCTTC; CDR3: CASSDRSSYNEQFF; size: many; V: TRBV25-1; J: TRBJ2-1; D: .
DNA: TGCAGCGTTGAGTTTGGGGGGGCCGGGGAGCTGTTTTTT; CDR3: CSVEFGGAGELFF; size: many; V: TRBV29-1; J: TRBJ2-2; D: TRBD2
DNA: TGTGCCAGCAGTTACTCCGGCTATTACTACAATGAGCAGTTCTTC; CDR3: CASSYSGYYYNEQFF; size: many; V: TRBV6-5; J: TRBJ2-1; D: .
DNA: TGTGCCATCAGTGAGCCTGACAGGGCGTACTCCCTCTCTGGAAACACCATATATTTT; CDR3: CAISEPDRAYSLSGNTIYF; size: many; V: TRBV10-3; J: TRBJ1-3; D: TRBD1
DNA: TGCGCCAGCAGCCCACACTTACTGGGACGTACCTACGAGCAGTACTTC; CDR3: CASSPHLLGRTYEQYF; size: few; V: TRBV4-1; J: TRBJ2-7; D: .
DNA: TGTGCCAGCCGGGAAGGACTAGCGGGACACAATGAGCAGTTCTTC; CDR3: CASREGLAGHNEQFF; size: .; V: TRBV6-1; J: TRBJ2-1; D: TRBD2
DNA: TGTGCCACCAGCCCCGGGACAGGGACCAATCAGCCCCAGCATTTT; CDR3: CATSPGTGTNQPQHF; size: many; V: TRBV15; J: TRBJ1-5; D: TRBD1
DNA: TGTGCCATCAGTGACCGTCCCGGGACTAGCACAGATACGCAGTATTTT; CDR3: CAISDRPGTSTDTQYF; size: many; V: TRBV10-3; J: TRBJ2-3; D: .
DNA: TGTGCCAGCAGCTTCCGGCTAGCGGACCAAGAGACCCAGTACTTC; CDR3: CASSFRLADQETQYF; size: many; V: TRBV7-2; J: TRBJ2-5; D: TRBD2
DNA: TGCAGTGCTAGAGCCGCTAGCGGTTGGGATGAGCAGTTCTTC; CDR3: CSARAASGWDEQFF; size: .; V: TRBV20-1; J: TRBJ2-1; D: TRBD2
DNA: TGTGCCAGCAGCCAAGAACCCCCTGCTAGCGGGATGTATGAGCAGTTCTTC; CDR3: CASSQEPPASGMYEQFF; size: many; V: TRBV3-1; J: TRBJ2-1; D: TRBD2
DNA: TGTGCCAGCAGTCCCCCGACAGGGCTCGAGCAGTACTTC; CDR3: CASSPPTGLEQYF; size: many; V: TRBV28; J: TRBJ2-7; D: TRBD1
DNA: TGCAGTGCTAGACCTTATACCCCTGAAGCTTTCTTT; CDR3: CSARPYTPEAFF; size: .; V: TRBV20-1; J: TRBJ1-1; D: .
DNA: TGCGCCAGCAGCCAAGATTCCCCTGGCAGGGACCATGAGCAGTTCTTC; CDR3: CASSQDSPGRDHEQFF; size: few; V: TRBV4-1; J: TRBJ2-1; D: .
DNA: TGCAGTGCTAGTGACAGGACTCGGAGGGGCGAGACCCAGTACTTC; CDR3: CSASDRTRRGETQYF; size: few; V: TRBV20-1; J: TRBJ2-5; D: .
DNA: TGTGCCAGCACCCGACAATCGGATAATACTGAAGCTTTCTTT; CDR3: CASTRQSDNTEAFF; size: few; V: TRBV7-9; J: TRBJ1-1; D: .
DNA: TGCAGTGCTAGAGATCTGGAGGGGGCATACTATGGCTACACCTTC; CDR3: CSARDLEGAYYGYTF; size: many; V: TRBV20-1; J: TRBJ1-2; D: TRBD1
DNA: TGTGCCAGCAGCTCAGTCATGAACACTGAAGCTTTCTTT; CDR3: CASSSVMNTEAFF; size: few; V: TRBV7-2; J: TRBJ1-1; D: .
DNA: TGCGCCAGCAGCTTGGTCCCCGGTCCCCTGGGCACTGAAGCTTTCTTT; CDR3: CASSLVPGPLGTEAFF; size: .; V: TRBV5-1; J: TRBJ1-1; D: .
DNA: TGTGCCAGCAGCTTTGGTCTTTACACCGGGGAGCTGTTTTTT; CDR3: CASSFGLYTGELFF; size: many; V: TRBV7-9; J: TRBJ2-2; D: .
DNA: TGTGCCAGCCGGGGCATGGCCTACGAGCAGTACTTC; CDR3: CASRGMAYEQYF; size: many; V: TRBV3-1; J: TRBJ2-7; D: .
DNA: TGTGCCAGCAGTTTTTCTGAAGCTTTCTTT; CDR3: CASSFSEAFF; size: many; V: TRBV28; J: TRBJ1-1; D: .
DNA: TGTGCCAGCAGTTACTCCTCGCCGGGACAGGGGATAAATGAGCAGTTCTTC; CDR3: CASSYSSPGQGINEQFF; size: .; V: TRBV6-5; J: TRBJ2-1; D: TRBD1
DNA: TGCAGTGCTAGGGGCAGGGACCCACCCTACGAGCAGTACTTC; CDR3: CSARGRDPPYEQYF; size: .; V: TRBV20-1; J: TRBJ2-7; D: .
DNA: TGCGCCAGCAGCCAGGGGATGGACAGGCGTTTC; CDR3: CASSQGMDRRF; size: many; V: TRBV4-1; J: TRBJ1-2; D: TRBD1
DNA: TGTGCCAGCAGCGTAGGGGGTCAGGGTAAGGCAGATACGCAGTATTTT; CDR3: CASSVGGQGKADTQYF; size: few; V: TRBV9; J: TRBJ2-3; D: .
DNA: TGTGCCAGCAGCTTAGTAGTGGACCGAAGCTCCTACGAGCAGTACTTC; CDR3: CASSLVVDRSSYEQYF; size: .; V: TRBV7-9; J: TRBJ2-7; D: .
DNA: TGTGCCAGCAGTGGCGCGGGGTATGGCTACACCTTC; CDR3: CASSGAGYGYTF; size: .; V: TRBV25-1; J: TRBJ1-2; D: .
DNA: TGTGCCAGCAGCCAAGATAAAGTGAGGACAATTACTTTGAACACTGAAGCTTTCTTT; CDR3: CASSQDKVRTITLNTEAFF; size: many; V: TRBV14; J: TRBJ1-1; D: .
DNA: TGTGCCAGCAGCTCAGGCATTAGACGAGATACGCAGTATTTT; CDR3: CASSSGIRRDTQYF; size: many; V: TRBV7-9; J: TRBJ2-3; D: .
DNA: TGCAGCGTTGAAGGGGATGGGGAGCATCAGCCCCAGCATTTT; CDR3: CSVEGDGEHQPQHF; size: many; V: TRBV29-1; J: TRBJ1-5; D: .
DNA: TGCGCCAGCAGCGGACTAGCGGGAGAAGATACGCAGTATTTT; CDR3: CASSGLAGEDTQYF; size: many; V: TRBV5-1; J: TRBJ2-3; D: TRBD2
DNA: TGTGCCAGCCTAGGGGGGATGGGTACAGATACGCAGTATTTT; CDR3: CASLGGMGTDTQYF; size: many; V: TRBV11-2; J: TRBJ2-3; D: .
DNA: TGCAGCGGTATTGGGACTAGGCTCTTAGGGGATACGCAGTATTTT; CDR3: CSGIGTRLLGDTQYF; size: .; V: TRBV20-1; J: TRBJ2-3; D: TRBD2
DNA: TGTGCCAGCAGTTTTCTGACCTATAATTCACCCCTCCACTTT; CDR3: CASSFLTYNSPLHF; size: .; V: TRBV28; J: TRBJ1-6; D: .
DNA: TGTGCCAGCAGCTTGGGGGACAGTCCCTATGGCTACACCTTC; CDR3: CASSLGDSPYGYTF; size: many; V: TRBV5-6; J: TRBJ1-2; D: TRBD1
DNA: TGTGCCACCAGTGATGACCCGGGGGGCGTAGAGACCCAGTACTTC; CDR3: CATSDDPGGVETQYF; size: .; V: TRBV24-1; J: TRBJ2-5; D: .
DNA: TGTGCCAGCAGTGAAATTAATACGGGGCAAGGGCAGTTCTTC; CDR3: CASSEINTGQGQFF; size: .; V: TRBV6-1; J: TRBJ2-1; D: .
DNA: TGTGCCAGCAGCAAAGGACCCCGGGACAGGGAAACTGGAAACACCATATATTTT; CDR3: CASSKGPRDRETGNTIYF; size: many; V: TRBV21-1; J: TRBJ1-3; D: .